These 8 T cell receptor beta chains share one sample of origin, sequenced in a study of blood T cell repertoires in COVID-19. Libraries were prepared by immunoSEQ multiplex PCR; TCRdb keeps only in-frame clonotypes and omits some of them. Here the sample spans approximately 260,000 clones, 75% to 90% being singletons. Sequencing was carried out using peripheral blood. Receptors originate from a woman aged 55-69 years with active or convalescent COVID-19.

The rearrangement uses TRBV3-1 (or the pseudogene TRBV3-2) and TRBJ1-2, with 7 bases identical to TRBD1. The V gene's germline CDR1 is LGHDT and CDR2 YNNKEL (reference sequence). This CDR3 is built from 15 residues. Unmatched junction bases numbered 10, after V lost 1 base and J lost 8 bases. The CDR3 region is CASSQGWNRGSGYTF. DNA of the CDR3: TGTGCCAGCAGCCAAGGTTGGAACAGGGGATCCGGCTACACCTTC.

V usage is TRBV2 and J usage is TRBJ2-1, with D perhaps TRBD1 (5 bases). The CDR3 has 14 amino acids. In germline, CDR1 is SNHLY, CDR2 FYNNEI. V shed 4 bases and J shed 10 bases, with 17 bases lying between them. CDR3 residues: CASSAELRAGEQFF. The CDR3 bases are TGTGCCAGCAGTGCGGAACTCAGGGCAGGGGAGCAGTTCTTC.

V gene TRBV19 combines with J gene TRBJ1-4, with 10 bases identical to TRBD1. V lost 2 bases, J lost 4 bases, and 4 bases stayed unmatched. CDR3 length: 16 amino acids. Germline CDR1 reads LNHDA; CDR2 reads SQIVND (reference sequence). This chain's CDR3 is CASSIPRDRGNEKLFF. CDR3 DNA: TGTGCCAGTAGTATACCCCGGGACAGGGGTAATGAAAAACTGTTTTTT. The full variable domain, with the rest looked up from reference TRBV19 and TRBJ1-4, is DGGITQSPKYLFRKEGQNVTLSCEQNLNHDAMYWYRQDPGQGLRLIYYSQIVNDFQKGDIAEGYSVSREKKESFPLTVTSAQKNPTAFYLCASSIPRDRGNEKLFFGSGTQLSVL.

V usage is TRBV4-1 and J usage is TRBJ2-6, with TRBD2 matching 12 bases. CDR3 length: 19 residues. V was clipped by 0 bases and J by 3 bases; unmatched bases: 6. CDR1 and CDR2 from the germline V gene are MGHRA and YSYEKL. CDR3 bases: TGCGCCAGCAGCCAAGATTCTAGCGGGGGGGCTTATGGGGCCAACGTCCTGACTTTC. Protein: CASSQDSSGGAYGANVLTF.

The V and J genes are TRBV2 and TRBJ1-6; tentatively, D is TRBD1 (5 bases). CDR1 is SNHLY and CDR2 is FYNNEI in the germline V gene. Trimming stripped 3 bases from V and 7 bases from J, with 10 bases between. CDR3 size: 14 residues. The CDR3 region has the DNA TGTGCCAGCAGTGAGCAGGGCGAGAATTCACCCCTCCACTTT. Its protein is CASSEQGENSPLHF. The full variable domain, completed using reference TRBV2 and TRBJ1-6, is EPEVTQTPSHQVTQMGQEVILRCVPISNHLYFYWYRQILGQKVEFLVSFYNNEISEKSEIFDDQFSVERPDGSNFTLKIRSTKLEDSAMYFCASSEQGENSPLHFGNGTRLTVT.

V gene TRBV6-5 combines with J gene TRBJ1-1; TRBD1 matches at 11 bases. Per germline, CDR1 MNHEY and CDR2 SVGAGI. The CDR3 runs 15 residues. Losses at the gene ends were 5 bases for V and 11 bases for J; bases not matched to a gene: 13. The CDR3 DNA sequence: TGTGCCAGCAGTCTAGGTGGGACAGGGGGACTTGGGGCTTTCTTT. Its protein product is CASSLGGTGGLGAFF.

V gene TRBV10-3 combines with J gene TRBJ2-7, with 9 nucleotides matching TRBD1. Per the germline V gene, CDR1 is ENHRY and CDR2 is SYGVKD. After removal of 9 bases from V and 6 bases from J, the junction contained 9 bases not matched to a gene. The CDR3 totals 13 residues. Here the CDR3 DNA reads TGTGCCATGTCCGGGACAGGGTTTGTCGAGCAGTACTTC. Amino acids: CAMSGTGFVEQYF.

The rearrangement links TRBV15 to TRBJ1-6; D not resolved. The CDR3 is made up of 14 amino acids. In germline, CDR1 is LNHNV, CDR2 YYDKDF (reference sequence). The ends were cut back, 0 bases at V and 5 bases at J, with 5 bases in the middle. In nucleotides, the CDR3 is TGTGCCACCAGCAGAGACCCCAATAATTCACCCCTCCACTTT. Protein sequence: CATSRDPNNSPLHF.